The rows below give T cell receptor beta chains drawn from one sample of a study of blood T cell repertoires in COVID-19. The data were produced by immunoSEQ multiplex PCR, yet TCRdb's version contains in-frame clones alone and is incomplete. The table records approximately 200,000 clones, approximately 86% of them present only once. Sample: peripheral blood. All receptors come from a man aged 25 to 45 with acute or convalescent COVID-19. CDR3s include the opening cysteine and the closing phenylalanine or tryptophan. Fields, in order: J gene, V gene, clone size, D gene, CDR3 DNA, CDR3 protein. A D gene is named only where the DNA matches it firmly. The size of a clone is reported for some rows only, either as once, few or many, or as a class for expanded clones.

J: TRBJ1-5; V: TRBV23-1; size: -; D: -; DNA: TGCAGAGAACCTAGGACAGCTTTTTATAGCAATCAGCCCCAGCATTTT; CDR3: CREPRTAFYSNQPQHF
J: TRBJ2-5; V: TRBV7-9; size: -; D: -; DNA: TGTGCCAGCAGCCCCCTTGGGGCTCAAGAGACCCAGTACTTC; CDR3: CASSPLGAQETQYF
J: TRBJ2-2; V: TRBV5-5; size: -; D: TRBD1; DNA: TGTGCCAGCAGCTTAGGGAACAGGGGGGCGTCCGGGGAGCTGTTTTTT; CDR3: CASSLGNRGASGELFF
J: TRBJ1-3; V: TRBV28; size: -; D: TRBD1; DNA: TGTGCCAGCGGAGGGGACACAGGGGTAGGAAACACCATATATTTT; CDR3: CASGGDTGVGNTIYF
J: TRBJ2-1; V: TRBV19; size: once; D: -; DNA: TGTGCCAGTAGTATAGTACATACAGGCTACAATGAGCAGTTCTTC; CDR3: CASSIVHTGYNEQFF
J: TRBJ1-6; V: TRBV7-8; size: -; D: -; DNA: TGTGCCAGCAGCTTAGCGATAGGCAGGGTGAATAATTCACCCCTCCACTTT; CDR3: CASSLAIGRVNNSPLHF
J: TRBJ2-1; V: TRBV7-9; size: -; D: TRBD2; DNA: TGTGCCAGCAGCACCCGGACTAGCGGGATCCCTGAGCAGTTCTTC; CDR3: CASSTRTSGIPEQFF
J: TRBJ2-7; V: TRBV28; size: -; D: TRBD1; DNA: TGTGCCAGCAGACCGGGACAGTCATACGAGCAGTACTTC; CDR3: CASRPGQSYEQYF
J: TRBJ1-2; V: TRBV3-1/TRBV3-2; size: once; D: TRBD1; DNA: TGTGCCAGCAGCCTTGGGACAGCTAACTATGGCTACACCTTC; CDR3: CASSLGTANYGYTF
J: TRBJ2-3; V: TRBV5-4; size: -; D: TRBD2; DNA: TGTGCCAGCAGCTTGGCTAGCGGTACAGATACGCAGTATTTT; CDR3: CASSLASGTDTQYF
J: TRBJ1-5; V: TRBV28; size: -; D: -; DNA: TGTGCCAGCAGTCCCCCCTACAATCAGCCCCAGCATTTT; CDR3: CASSPPYNQPQHF
J: TRBJ1-2; V: TRBV3-1/TRBV3-2; size: -; D: -; DNA: TGTGCCAGCAGCCATCACCAGGGCTATAACTATGGCTACACCTTC; CDR3: CASSHHQGYNYGYTF
J: TRBJ1-1; V: TRBV28; size: -; D: TRBD1; DNA: TGTGCCAGCAGTCCACCGACAGGGGGGACTGAAGCTTTCTTT; CDR3: CASSPPTGGTEAFF
J: TRBJ1-2; V: TRBV27; size: -; D: TRBD1; DNA: TGTGCCAGCAGTCCTTATGACAGGGCCCCTAACTATGGCTACACCTTC; CDR3: CASSPYDRAPNYGYTF
J: TRBJ2-3; V: TRBV28; size: -; D: -; DNA: TGTGCCAGCAGTTTCGTCTCTTCCACAGATACGCAGTATTTT; CDR3: CASSFVSSTDTQYF
J: TRBJ2-3; V: TRBV24-1; size: -; D: TRBD2; DNA: TGTGCCACCAGTGATTTATCGACTAGCGGGAGTGCAGCAGATACGCAGTATTTT; CDR3: CATSDLSTSGSAADTQYF
J: TRBJ2-2; V: TRBV7-3; size: -; D: -; DNA: TGTGCCAGCAGCCCGCGGGCTAGCAGATCGAACACCGGGGAGCTGTTTTTT; CDR3: CASSPRASRSNTGELFF
J: TRBJ2-1; V: TRBV5-4; size: -; D: -; DNA: TGTGCCAGCAGCGGCGGGCCTAACAATGAGCAGTTCTTC; CDR3: CASSGGPNNEQFF
J: TRBJ2-5; V: TRBV6-2/TRBV6-3; size: -; D: -; DNA: TGTGCCAGCAGTCCGGGGGAAGAGACCCAGTACTTC; CDR3: CASSPGEETQYF
J: TRBJ2-7; V: TRBV18; size: -; D: TRBD1; DNA: TGTGCCAGCTCACCAGCCTCCAGGGGGTCCTACGAGCAGTACTTC; CDR3: CASSPASRGSYEQYF
J: TRBJ1-1; V: TRBV14; size: -; D: -; DNA: TGTGCCAGCAGCCTCATCCGGGGATTAATGAACACTGAAGCTTTCTTT; CDR3: CASSLIRGLMNTEAFF
J: TRBJ1-2; V: TRBV28; size: -; D: -; DNA: TGTGCCAGCAGTTCAAATCTGGGACAAGAAGCTAACTATGGCTACACCTTC; CDR3: CASSSNLGQEANYGYTF
J: TRBJ2-1; V: TRBV29-1; size: -; D: -; DNA: TGCAGCGTTGAAGTAACCCTCGGGACTCTTGAGCAGTTCTTC; CDR3: CSVEVTLGTLEQFF
J: TRBJ2-1; V: TRBV30; size: -; D: -; DNA: TGTGCCTGGAGTGCAACCGGGGGTGAGCAGTTCTTC; CDR3: CAWSATGGEQFF
J: TRBJ2-7; V: TRBV7-2; size: once; D: TRBD2; DNA: TGTGCCAGCAGCTTGGCGGGGGGGAAAGACTACGAGCAGTACTTC; CDR3: CASSLAGGKDYEQYF
J: TRBJ2-1; V: TRBV10-3; size: -; D: TRBD2; DNA: TGTGCCATCAGTTCCGGGGTAAGCGGGGGCTACAATGAGCAGTTCTTC; CDR3: CAISSGVSGGYNEQFF
J: TRBJ1-5; V: TRBV15; size: -; D: -; DNA: TGTGCCACCAGGGTGATTGCCCTTACTGGCAATCAGCCCCAGCATTTT; CDR3: CATRVIALTGNQPQHF
J: TRBJ2-7; V: TRBV5-1; size: -; D: TRBD1; DNA: TGCGCCAGCAGCTTGACACGACAGGGTCTCTACGAGCAGTACTTC; CDR3: CASSLTRQGLYEQYF
J: TRBJ1-6; V: TRBV30; size: -; D: -; DNA: TGTGCCTGGAGTGCAACAGTGAACAGGGCCCGCTCCTATAATTCACCCCTCCACTTT; CDR3: CAWSATVNRARSYNSPLHF
J: TRBJ2-7; V: TRBV14; size: -; D: TRBD2; DNA: TGTGCCAGCAGCCGTAGCGGGGGCCCTCGCGAGCAGTACTTC; CDR3: CASSRSGGPREQYF
J: TRBJ2-7; V: TRBV30; size: -; D: -; DNA: TGTGCCTGGAGCAAGAGTAGGCTAGCCTCCTACGAGCAGTACTTC; CDR3: CAWSKSRLASYEQYF
J: TRBJ2-3; V: TRBV6-5; size: -; D: -; DNA: TGTGCCAGCGGAGCACCGGGACAAAATACGCAGTATTTT; CDR3: CASGAPGQNTQYF
J: TRBJ2-2; V: TRBV27; size: -; D: TRBD1; DNA: TGTGCCAGCAGTGATCCCGGGACAGGGACCGGGGAGCTGTTTTTT; CDR3: CASSDPGTGTGELFF
J: TRBJ2-7; V: TRBV28; size: -; D: -; DNA: TGTGCCAGCAGTTTCTCACAGGGTCATGGCGAGCAGTACTTC; CDR3: CASSFSQGHGEQYF
J: TRBJ2-7; V: TRBV9; size: -; D: -; DNA: TGTGCCAGCAGTCTAGTGGCGGACTCCCACGAGCAGTACTTC; CDR3: CASSLVADSHEQYF
J: TRBJ1-2; V: TRBV9; size: once; D: -; DNA: TGTGCCAGCAGCCCGGACAGATTTAGCTACACCTTC; CDR3: CASSPDRFSYTF
J: TRBJ2-2; V: TRBV5-1; size: -; D: TRBD1; DNA: TGCGCCAGCAGCTTAGGGACAGCAAACACCGGGGAGCTGTTTTTT; CDR3: CASSLGTANTGELFF